This T cell receptor beta chain comes out of a study of blood T cells in healthy people across ages. Primed by a sample-barcoded 5' primer and a J-beta primer mix, a second PCR proceeded for roughly 6 to 12 cycles. TCRdb itself ran the 5' RACE reads through MiXCR, one entry per CDR3 protein. The table records just under 750,000 distinct CDR3 sequences, 22% of them present only once. Material: blood. The TCR was taken from a man between 65 and 85 years old in good health.

This CDR3 is CASSLYAIYGDTIYF. CDR3 bases: TGTGCCAGCAGCCTCTACGCCATCTACGGGGACACCATATATTTT. The chain uses TRBV7-2 and TRBJ1-3; D unresolved. Looked up from germline, CDR1 is SGHTA and CDR2 is FQGNSA. V lost 5 bases and J lost 8, with 19 bases in between. The CDR3 totals 15 residues.